The present entry profiles one T cell receptor (beta chain) with its context. At one of its ends the junction is not consistent with the germline gene, which may arise from a read error. Libraries were prepared by immunoSEQ multiplex PCR; TCRdb keeps only in-frame clonotypes and omits some of them. The table has 2,100,000 or so clones, almost 96% seen once; the top ten hold around 0.13%. Germline V CDR1 and CDR2: ENHRY, SYGVKD. There are 13 residues in the CDR3. The sample belongs to a study of shared clonotypes between healthy human individuals. The rearrangement links TRBV10-3 to TRBJ1-6; TRBD1 is a possible D gene (5 bases). The TCR sequence derives from a young man in good health. The specimen sequenced was naive CD4+ T cells sorted from blood. The subset is: CD45RA+ positively selected. The CDR3 sequence is CASSTVAGTPLHF. CDR3 DNA: TGTGCCAGCAGTACAGTGGCCGGGACCCCCCTCCACTTT.